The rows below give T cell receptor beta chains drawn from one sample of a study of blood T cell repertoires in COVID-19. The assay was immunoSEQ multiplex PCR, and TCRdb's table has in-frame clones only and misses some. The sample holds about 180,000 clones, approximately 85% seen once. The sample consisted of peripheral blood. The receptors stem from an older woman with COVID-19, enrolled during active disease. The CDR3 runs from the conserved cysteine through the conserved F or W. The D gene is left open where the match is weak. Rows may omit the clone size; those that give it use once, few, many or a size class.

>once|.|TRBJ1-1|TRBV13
CASSYQGNTEAFF
TGTGCCAGCAGCTATCAGGGGAACACTGAAGCTTTCTTT
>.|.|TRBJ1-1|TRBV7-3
CASSLGLLGTEAFF
TGTGCCAGCAGCCTGGGCTTACTGGGCACTGAAGCTTTCTTT
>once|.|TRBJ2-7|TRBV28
CATKTGETYEQYF
TGTGCCACCAAAACAGGAGAAACCTACGAGCAGTACTTC
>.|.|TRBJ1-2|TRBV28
CAIQLRRADYGYTF
TGTGCCATCCAGTTGAGGAGGGCAGACTATGGCTACACCTTC
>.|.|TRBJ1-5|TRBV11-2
CASSVGTYSNQPQHF
TGTGCCAGCAGCGTGGGGACTTATAGCAATCAGCCCCAGCATTTT
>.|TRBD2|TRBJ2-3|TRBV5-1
CASSLSSGETDTQYF
TGCGCCAGCAGCTTGTCTAGCGGGGAGACAGATACGCAGTATTTT
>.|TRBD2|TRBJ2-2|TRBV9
CASSVVDGASGNTGELFF
TGTGCCAGCAGCGTAGTTGATGGGGCTAGCGGGAACACCGGGGAGCTGTTTTTT
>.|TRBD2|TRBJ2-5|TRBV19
CASSIDLRGVKYF
TGTGCCAGTAGTATAGATCTTCGGGGGGTTAAGTACTTC
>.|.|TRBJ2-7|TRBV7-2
CASSLSGSHRDYEQYF
TGTGCCAGCAGCTTATCCGGCTCCCACAGAGACTACGAGCAGTACTTC
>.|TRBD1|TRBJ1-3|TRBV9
CASSESVGTAGNTIYF
TGTGCCAGCAGCGAGAGTGTGGGGACAGCTGGAAACACCATATATTTT
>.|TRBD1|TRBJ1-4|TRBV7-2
CASSPAGGGDEKLFF
TGTGCCAGCAGCCCGGCAGGGGGCGGTGATGAAAAACTGTTTTTT
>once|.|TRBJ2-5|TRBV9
CASSVGRSGLRETQYF
TGTGCCAGCAGCGTAGGGAGGAGCGGCCTCCGGGAGACCCAGTACTTC
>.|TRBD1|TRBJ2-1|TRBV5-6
CASSTATGSSYNEQFF
TGTGCCAGCAGCACGGCGACAGGGAGCTCCTACAATGAGCAGTTCTTC
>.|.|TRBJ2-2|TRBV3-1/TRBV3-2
CASSQVQGNTGELFF
TGTGCCAGCAGCCAAGTCCAGGGGAACACCGGGGAGCTGTTTTTT
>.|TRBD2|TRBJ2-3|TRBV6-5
CASSFLAGAQYF
TGTGCCAGCAGTTTTTTAGCGGGGGCGCAGTATTTT
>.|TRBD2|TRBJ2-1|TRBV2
CASRLAGTSGGAYNEQFF
TGTGCCAGCAGGCTGGCCGGGACTAGCGGAGGGGCCTACAATGAGCAGTTCTTC
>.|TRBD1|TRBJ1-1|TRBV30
CAWTYRGSMNTEAFF
TGTGCCTGGACCTACAGGGGCTCCATGAACACTGAAGCTTTCTTT
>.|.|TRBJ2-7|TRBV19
CASSPGFGDSYEQYF
TGTGCCAGTAGTCCCGGCTTCGGAGACTCCTACGAGCAGTACTTC
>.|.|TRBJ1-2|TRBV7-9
CASSQGPSPGYTF
TGTGCCAGCAGCCAGGGCCCCTCGCCTGGCTACACCTTC
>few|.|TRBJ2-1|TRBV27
CASIPTASSSYNEQFF
TGTGCCAGCATCCCGACAGCGTCGAGCTCCTACAATGAGCAGTTCTTC
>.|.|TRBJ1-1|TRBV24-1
CATSDFGRAEAEAFF
TGTGCCACCAGTGATTTTGGGAGGGCAGAGGCTGAAGCTTTCTTT
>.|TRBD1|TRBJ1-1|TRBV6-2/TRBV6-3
CASSLLQGAMRHTEAFF
TGTGCCAGCAGTCTTCTACAGGGGGCCATGCGTCACACTGAAGCTTTCTTT
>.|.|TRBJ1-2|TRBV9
CASSVWGPNYGYTF
TGTGCCAGCAGCGTATGGGGGCCGAACTATGGCTACACCTTC
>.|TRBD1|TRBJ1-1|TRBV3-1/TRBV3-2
CASSQETGFHTEAFF
TGTGCCAGCAGCCAAGAGACAGGGTTTCACACTGAAGCTTTCTTT
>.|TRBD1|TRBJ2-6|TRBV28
CASSLPGTGGFGANVLTF
TGTGCCAGCAGTTTACCGGGGACAGGGGGCTTTGGGGCCAACGTCCTGACTTTC
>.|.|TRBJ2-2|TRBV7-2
CASSSHSLPAGELFF
TGTGCCAGCAGCTCCCACTCTTTGCCCGCCGGGGAGCTGTTTTTT
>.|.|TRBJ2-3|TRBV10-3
CAISGGRGASTDTQYF
TGTGCCATCAGTGGGGGTCGGGGGGCTAGCACAGATACGCAGTATTTT
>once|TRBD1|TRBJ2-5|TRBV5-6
CASSRWDRQETQYF
TGTGCCAGCAGCCGTTGGGACAGACAAGAGACCCAGTACTTC
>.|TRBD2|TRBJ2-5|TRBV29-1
CSVDTMRGETQYF
TGCAGCGTTGATACTATGCGGGGGGAGACCCAGTACTTC
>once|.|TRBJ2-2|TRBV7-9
CASSPNRNTGELFF
TGTGCCAGCAGCCCGAACAGGAACACCGGGGAGCTGTTTTTT
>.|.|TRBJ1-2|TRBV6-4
CASSLGAGYGYTF
TGTGCCAGCAGTTTGGGGGCCGGCTATGGCTACACCTTC
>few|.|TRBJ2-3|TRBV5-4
CASSLLAGLTDTQYF
TGTGCCAGCAGCCTTTTGGCAGGGCTTACAGATACGCAGTATTTT
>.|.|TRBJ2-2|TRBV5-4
CASSLEQDTGELFF
TGTGCCAGCAGCTTGGAACAGGACACCGGGGAGCTGTTTTTT
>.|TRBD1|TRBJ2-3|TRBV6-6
CASSYSDRGDTQYF
TGTGCCAGCAGTTACTCGGACAGGGGAGATACGCAGTATTTT
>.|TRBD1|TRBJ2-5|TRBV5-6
CASTEGQGGVETQYF
TGTGCCAGCACTGAGGGACAGGGCGGTGTAGAGACCCAGTACTTC
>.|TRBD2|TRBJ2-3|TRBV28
CASRGLAGWYF
TGTGCCAGCAGAGGACTAGCGGGATGGTATTTT
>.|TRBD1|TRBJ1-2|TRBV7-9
CASSRQGAYGYTF
TGTGCCAGCAGCCGACAGGGGGCCTATGGCTACACCTTC
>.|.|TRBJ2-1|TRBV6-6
CASSYPVGGGNEQFF
TGTGCCAGCAGTTACCCCGTGGGAGGGGGGAATGAGCAGTTCTTC
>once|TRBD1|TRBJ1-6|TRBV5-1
CASSFSGQGGLSSYNSPLHF
TGCGCCAGCAGCTTCTCCGGACAGGGGGGTTTAAGCTCCTATAATTCACCCCTCCACTTT